One sample yielded the 3 T cell receptor beta chains listed below, sequenced in a study of vaccination and CD4 T cells after COVID-19. Sequencing of DNA taken from cultured CD4+ T cells relied on the Oncomine TCR Beta short-read assay. TCRdb passed the PCR reads through MiXCR, listing each CDR3 protein once. The repertoire holds 25,000 to 30,000 distinct CDR3 sequences, with roughly 40% as singletons. What these receptors recognize is not known. Time point described: late sampling 161 to 241 days after vaccination in three convalescent patients. As for treatment: roughly ten-day PBMC culture with coronavirus spike peptide pools or control peptides (ViraFEST assay). Sequencing was performed on CD4+ T cells from blood, cultured in vitro, taken about 7 months after SARS-CoV-2 vaccination. These receptors were obtained from a human donor who had recovered from COVID-19.

This clonotype was found a few times. This chain uses TRBV28 with TRBJ2-5; 8 nucleotides line up with TRBD1. V shed 5 bases and J 5 bases; nucleotides not matched to a gene: 16. CDR3 length equals 17 residues. Germline CDR1 MDHEN, CDR2 SYDVKM. As DNA, the CDR3 is TGTGCCAGCAGTATGGTCACCCCGACAGGGGAATGGGAGACCCAGTACTTC. It is translated as CASSMVTPTGEWETQYF.

The J gene is TRBJ1-1, the V gene TRBV4-1; TRBD1 is a possible D gene (5 bases). This CDR3 has 9 residues. Germline V gene sequence: CDR1 MGHRA, CDR2 YSYEKL. V lost 5 bases, J lost 10 bases, and 5 bases lay in between. The CDR3 reads CASSRGAFF. CDR3 nucleotides: TGCGCCAGCAGCAGGGGAGCTTTCTTT.

The genes are TRBV18 and TRBJ2-5; no clear D. Germline V lookup: CDR1 KGHSH, CDR2 LQKENI. This CDR3 has 13 residues. Trimming removed 3 bases at V and 1 base at J, with 6 bases between. CDR3: CASSPPSQETQYF. The CDR3 DNA is TGTGCCAGCTCACCTCCTTCCCAAGAGACCCAGTACTTC.